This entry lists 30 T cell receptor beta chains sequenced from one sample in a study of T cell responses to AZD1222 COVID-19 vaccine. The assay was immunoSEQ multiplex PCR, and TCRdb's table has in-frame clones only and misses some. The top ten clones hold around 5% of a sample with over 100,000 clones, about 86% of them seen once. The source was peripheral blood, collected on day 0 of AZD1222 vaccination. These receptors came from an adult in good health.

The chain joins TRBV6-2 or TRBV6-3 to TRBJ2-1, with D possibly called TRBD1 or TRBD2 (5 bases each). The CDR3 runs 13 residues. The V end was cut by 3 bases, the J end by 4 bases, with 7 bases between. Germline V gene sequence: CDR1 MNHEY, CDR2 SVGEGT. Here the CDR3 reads CASSYWGYNEQFF. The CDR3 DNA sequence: TGTGCCAGCAGTTATTGGGGGTACAATGAGCAGTTCTTC.

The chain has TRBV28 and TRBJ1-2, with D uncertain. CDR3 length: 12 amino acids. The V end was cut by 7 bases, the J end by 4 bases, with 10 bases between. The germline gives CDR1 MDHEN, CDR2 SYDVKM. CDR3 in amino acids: CASTEGFYGYTF. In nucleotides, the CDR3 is TGTGCCAGCACGGAGGGTTTCTATGGCTACACCTTC.

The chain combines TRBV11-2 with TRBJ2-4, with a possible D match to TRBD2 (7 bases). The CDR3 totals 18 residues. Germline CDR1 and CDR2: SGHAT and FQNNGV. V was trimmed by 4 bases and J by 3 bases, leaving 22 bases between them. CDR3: CASSSWGRGRKGKNIQYF. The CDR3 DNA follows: TGTGCCAGCAGCTCGTGGGGGCGCGGGAGAAAGGGCAAAAACATTCAGTACTTC.

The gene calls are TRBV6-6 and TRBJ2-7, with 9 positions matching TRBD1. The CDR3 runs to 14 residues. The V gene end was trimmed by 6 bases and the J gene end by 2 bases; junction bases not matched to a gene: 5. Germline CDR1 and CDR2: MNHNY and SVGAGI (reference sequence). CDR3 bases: TGTGCCAGCAGGCGGGGGACAGGGACCTACGAGCAGTACTTC. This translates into CASRRGTGTYEQYF.

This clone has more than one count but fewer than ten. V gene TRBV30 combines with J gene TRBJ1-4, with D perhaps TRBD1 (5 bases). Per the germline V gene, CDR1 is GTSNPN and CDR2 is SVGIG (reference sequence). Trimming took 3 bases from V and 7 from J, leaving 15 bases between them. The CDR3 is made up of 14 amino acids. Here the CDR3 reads CAWRESQGREKLFF. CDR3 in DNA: TGTGCCTGGAGAGAGTCTCAGGGTCGTGAAAAACTGTTTTTT.

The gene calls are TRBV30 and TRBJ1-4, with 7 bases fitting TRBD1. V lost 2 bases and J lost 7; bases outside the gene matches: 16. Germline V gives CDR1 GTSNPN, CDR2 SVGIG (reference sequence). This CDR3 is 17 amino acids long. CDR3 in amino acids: CAWSPPGQPRIGEKLFF. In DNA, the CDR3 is TGTGCCTGGAGTCCGCCGGGACAGCCGAGAATCGGTGAAAAACTGTTTTTT.

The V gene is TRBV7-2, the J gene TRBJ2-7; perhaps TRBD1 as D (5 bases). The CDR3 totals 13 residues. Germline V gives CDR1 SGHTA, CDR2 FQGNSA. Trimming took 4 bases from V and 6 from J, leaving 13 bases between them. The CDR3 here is CASSSLRVSEQYF. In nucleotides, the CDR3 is TGTGCCAGCAGCTCCCTCAGGGTATCCGAGCAGTACTTC.

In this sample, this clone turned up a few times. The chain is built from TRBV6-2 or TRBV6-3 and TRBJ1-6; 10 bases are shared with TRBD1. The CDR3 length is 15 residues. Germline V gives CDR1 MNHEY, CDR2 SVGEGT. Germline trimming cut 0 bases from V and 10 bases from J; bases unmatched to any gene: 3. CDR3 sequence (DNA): TGTGCCAGCAGTTACTCGGGGACAGGGGTCTCACCCCTCCACTTT. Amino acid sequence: CASSYSGTGVSPLHF.

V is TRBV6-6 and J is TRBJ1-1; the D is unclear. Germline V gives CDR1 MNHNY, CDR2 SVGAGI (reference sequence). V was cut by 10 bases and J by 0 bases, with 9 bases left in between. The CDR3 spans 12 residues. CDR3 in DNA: TGTGCCACCAGAGACATGAACACTGAAGCTTTCTTT. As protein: CATRDMNTEAFF.

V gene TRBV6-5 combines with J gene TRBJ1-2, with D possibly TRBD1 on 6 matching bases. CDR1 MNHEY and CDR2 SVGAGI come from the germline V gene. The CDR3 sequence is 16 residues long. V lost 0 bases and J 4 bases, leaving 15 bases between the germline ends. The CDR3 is CASSYSGGAKGYGYTF. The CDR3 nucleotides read TGTGCCAGCAGTTACTCGGGGGGGGCGAAAGGCTATGGCTACACCTTC.

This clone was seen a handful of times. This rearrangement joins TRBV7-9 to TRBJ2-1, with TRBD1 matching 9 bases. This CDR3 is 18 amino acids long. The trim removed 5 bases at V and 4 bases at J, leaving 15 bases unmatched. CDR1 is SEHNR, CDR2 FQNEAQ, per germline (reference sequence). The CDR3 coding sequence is TGTGCCAGCAGCCACCCGGGACAGGGATCCCCTACTTACAATGAGCAGTTCTTC. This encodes CASSHPGQGSPTYNEQFF.

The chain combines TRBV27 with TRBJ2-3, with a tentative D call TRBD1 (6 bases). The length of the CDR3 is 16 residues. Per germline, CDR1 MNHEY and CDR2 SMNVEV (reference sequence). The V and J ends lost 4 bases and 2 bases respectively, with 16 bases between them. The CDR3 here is CASSSLQGTYTDTQYF. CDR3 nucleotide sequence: TGTGCCAGCAGTTCCCTACAGGGAACCTACACAGATACGCAGTATTTT.

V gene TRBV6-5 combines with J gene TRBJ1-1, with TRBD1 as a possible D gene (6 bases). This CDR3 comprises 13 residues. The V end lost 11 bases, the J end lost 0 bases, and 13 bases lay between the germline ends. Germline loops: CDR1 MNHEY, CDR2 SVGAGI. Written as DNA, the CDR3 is TGTGCCTCGGTAGGACAGCTGAACACTGAAGCTTTCTTT. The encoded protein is CASVGQLNTEAFF.

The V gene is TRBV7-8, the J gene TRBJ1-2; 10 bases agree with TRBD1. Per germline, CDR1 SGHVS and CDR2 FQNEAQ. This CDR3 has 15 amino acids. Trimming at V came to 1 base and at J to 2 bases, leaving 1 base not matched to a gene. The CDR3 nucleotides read TGTGCCAGCAGCTTAGGACAGGGGGCCAACTATGGCTACACCTTC. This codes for CASSLGQGANYGYTF.

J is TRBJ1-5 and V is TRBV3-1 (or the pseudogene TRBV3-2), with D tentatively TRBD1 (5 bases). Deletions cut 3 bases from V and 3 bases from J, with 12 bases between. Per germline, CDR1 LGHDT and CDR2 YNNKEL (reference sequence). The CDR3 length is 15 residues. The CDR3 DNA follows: TGTGCCAGCAGCCAGGCGGGACTTGACAATCAGCCCCAGCATTTT. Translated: CASSQAGLDNQPQHF.

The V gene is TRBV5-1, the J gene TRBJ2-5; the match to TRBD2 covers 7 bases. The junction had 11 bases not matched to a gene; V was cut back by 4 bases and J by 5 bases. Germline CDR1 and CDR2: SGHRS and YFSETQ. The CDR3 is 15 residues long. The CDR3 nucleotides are TGCGCCAGCAGCCGGGGGGACGGTTCCGGGGAGACCCAGTACTTC. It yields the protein CASSRGDGSGETQYF.

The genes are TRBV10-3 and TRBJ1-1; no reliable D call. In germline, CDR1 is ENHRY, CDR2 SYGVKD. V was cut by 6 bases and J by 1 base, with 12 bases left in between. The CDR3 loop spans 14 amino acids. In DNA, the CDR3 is TGTGCCATCAGAAAGTCCAACCAGAACACTGAAGCTTTCTTT. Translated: CAIRKSNQNTEAFF.

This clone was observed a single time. This CDR3 is CASSLGGQYGYTF. CDR3 DNA sequence: TGTGCCAGCAGTTTAGGGGGACAGTATGGCTACACCTTC. This sequence joins TRBV28 and TRBJ1-2; 7 nucleotides align to TRBD1. Unmatched junction bases numbered 2, after V lost 2 bases and J lost 5 bases. Germline lookup yields CDR1 MDHEN and CDR2 SYDVKM. This CDR3 is 13 amino acids long.

The CDR3 bases are TGTGCCAGCAGCCCTCAGGGTCCTTTAGGCACAGATACGCAGTATTTT. Translated: CASSPQGPLGTDTQYF. This chain connects TRBV7-9 to TRBJ2-3; maybe TRBD1 (5 bases). This CDR3 region has 16 residues. Germline V gene data show CDR1 as SEHNR and CDR2 as FQNEAQ (reference sequence). Deletions cut 5 bases from V and 1 base from J, with 16 bases between.

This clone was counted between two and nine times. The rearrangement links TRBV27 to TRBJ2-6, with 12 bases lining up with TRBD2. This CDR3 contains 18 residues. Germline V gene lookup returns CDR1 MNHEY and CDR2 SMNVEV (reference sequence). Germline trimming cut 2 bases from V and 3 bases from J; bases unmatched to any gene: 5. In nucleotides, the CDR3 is TGTGCCAGCAGTTTACGTCTAGCGGGGGGGCTTGGGGCCAACGTCCTGACTTTC. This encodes CASSLRLAGGLGANVLTF.

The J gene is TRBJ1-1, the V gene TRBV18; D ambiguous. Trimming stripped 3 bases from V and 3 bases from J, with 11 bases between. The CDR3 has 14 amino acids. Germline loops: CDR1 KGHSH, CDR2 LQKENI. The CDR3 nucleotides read TGTGCCAGCTCACCGGCATTCGGGGACACTGAAGCTTTCTTT. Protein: CASSPAFGDTEAFF.

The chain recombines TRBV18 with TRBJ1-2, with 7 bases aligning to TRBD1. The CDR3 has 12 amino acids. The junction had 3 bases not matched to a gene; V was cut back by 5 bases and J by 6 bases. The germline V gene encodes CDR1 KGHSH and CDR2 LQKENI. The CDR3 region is CASSSDRDGYTF. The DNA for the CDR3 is TGTGCCAGCTCATCCGACAGGGATGGCTACACCTTC.

The CDR3 bases are TGTGCCTGGAGTGTATCAGGGCGGGAAAACACCATATATTTT. The encoded protein is CAWSVSGRENTIYF. The chain employs TRBV30 and TRBJ1-3; a weak D match, TRBD1 (5 bases). Germline CDR1 GTSNPN, CDR2 SVGIG (reference sequence). The CDR3 has 14 residues. The V and J ends lost 0 bases and 6 bases respectively, with 12 bases between them.

The CDR3 region has the DNA TGTGCCAGCTCACCATTGCCATCCACCGGACTAGTTGGGGAGACCCAGTACTTC. As protein: CASSPLPSTGLVGETQYF. The genes are TRBV18 and TRBJ2-5; 7 nucleotides align to TRBD2. CDR1 is KGHSH, CDR2 LQKENI, per germline. With V trimmed by 2 bases and J by 5 bases, 17 bases remained unmatched. CDR3 size: 18 residues.

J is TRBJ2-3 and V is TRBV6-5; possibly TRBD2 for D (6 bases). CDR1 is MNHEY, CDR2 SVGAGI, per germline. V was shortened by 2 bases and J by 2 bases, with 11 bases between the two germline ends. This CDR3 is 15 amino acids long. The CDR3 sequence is CASSYGGLLTDTQYF. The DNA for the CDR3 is TGTGCCAGCAGTTACGGCGGACTACTCACAGATACGCAGTATTTT.

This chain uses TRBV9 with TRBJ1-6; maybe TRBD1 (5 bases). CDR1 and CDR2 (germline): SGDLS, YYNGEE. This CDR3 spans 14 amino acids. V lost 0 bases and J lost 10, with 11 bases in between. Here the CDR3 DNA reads TGTGCCAGCAGCGTAGCCGGAGACAGCTCACCCCTCCACTTT. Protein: CASSVAGDSSPLHF. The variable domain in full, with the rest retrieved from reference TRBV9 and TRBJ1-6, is DSGVTQTPKHLITATGQRVTLRCSPRSGDLSVYWYQQSLDQGLQFLIQYYNGEERAKGNILERFSAQQFPDLHSELNLSSLELGDSALYFCASSVAGDSSPLHFGNGTRLTVT.

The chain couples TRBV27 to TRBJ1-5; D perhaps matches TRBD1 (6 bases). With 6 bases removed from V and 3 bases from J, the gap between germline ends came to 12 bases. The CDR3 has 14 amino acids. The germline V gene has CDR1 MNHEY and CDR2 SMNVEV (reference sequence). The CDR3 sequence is CASRPGQFNQPQHF. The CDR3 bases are TGTGCCAGCAGGCCCGGACAGTTCAATCAGCCCCAGCATTTT.

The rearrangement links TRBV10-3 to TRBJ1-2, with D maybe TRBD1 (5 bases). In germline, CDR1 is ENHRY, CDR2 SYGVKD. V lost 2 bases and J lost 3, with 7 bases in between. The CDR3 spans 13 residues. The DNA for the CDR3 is TGTGCCATCAGTGAGGGCAGGGACTATGGCTACACCTTC. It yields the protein CAISEGRDYGYTF.

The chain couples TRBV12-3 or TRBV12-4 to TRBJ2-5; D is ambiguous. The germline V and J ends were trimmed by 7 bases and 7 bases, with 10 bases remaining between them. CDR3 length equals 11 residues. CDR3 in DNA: TGTGCCAGCACCCTGTCCGGGACCCAGTACTTC. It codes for CASTLSGTQYF.

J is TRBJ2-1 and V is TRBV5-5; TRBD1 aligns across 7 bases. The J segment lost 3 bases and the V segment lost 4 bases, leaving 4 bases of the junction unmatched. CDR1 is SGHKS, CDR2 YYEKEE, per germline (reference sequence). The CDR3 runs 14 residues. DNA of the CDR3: TGTGCCAGCAGCCCAAGGACAGGCTACAATGAGCAGTTCTTC. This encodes CASSPRTGYNEQFF.